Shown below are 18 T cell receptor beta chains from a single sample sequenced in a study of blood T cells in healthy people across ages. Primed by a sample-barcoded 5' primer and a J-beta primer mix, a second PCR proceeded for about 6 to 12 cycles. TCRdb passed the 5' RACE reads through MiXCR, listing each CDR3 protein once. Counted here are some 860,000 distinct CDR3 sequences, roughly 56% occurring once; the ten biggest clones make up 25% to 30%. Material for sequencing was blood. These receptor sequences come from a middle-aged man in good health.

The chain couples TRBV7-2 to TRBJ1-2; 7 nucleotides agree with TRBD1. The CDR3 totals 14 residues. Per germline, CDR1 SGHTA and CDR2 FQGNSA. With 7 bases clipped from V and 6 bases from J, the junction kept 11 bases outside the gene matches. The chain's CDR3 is CASNFRDSSNGYTF. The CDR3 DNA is TGTGCCAGCAACTTCCGGGACAGCAGTAATGGCTACACCTTC. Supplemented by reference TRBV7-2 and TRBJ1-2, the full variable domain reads GAGVSQSPSNKVTEKGKDVELRCDPISGHTALYWYRQSLGQGLEFLIYFQGNSAPDKSGLPSDRFSAERTGGSVSTLTIQRTQQEDSAVYLCASNFRDSSNGYTFGSGTRLTVV.

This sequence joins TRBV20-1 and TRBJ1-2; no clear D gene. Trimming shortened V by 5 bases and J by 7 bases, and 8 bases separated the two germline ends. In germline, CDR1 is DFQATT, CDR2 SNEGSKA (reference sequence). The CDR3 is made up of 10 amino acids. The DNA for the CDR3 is TGCAGTGCTCGGATGAGTGGCTACACCTTC. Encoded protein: CSARMSGYTF.

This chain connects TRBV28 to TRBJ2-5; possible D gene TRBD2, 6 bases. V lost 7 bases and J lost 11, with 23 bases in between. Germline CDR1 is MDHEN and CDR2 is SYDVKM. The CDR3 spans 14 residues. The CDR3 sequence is CASTPNPGTWEQYF. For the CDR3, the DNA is TGTGCCAGCACCCCCAATCCCGGGACTTGGGAGCAGTACTTC.

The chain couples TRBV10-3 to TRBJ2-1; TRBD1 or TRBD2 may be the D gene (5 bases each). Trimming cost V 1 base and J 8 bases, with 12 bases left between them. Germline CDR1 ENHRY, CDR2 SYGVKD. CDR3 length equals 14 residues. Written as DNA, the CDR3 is TGTGCCATCAGTGAGTGGGCCGAGGGGTATGAGCAGTTCTTC. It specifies CAISEWAEGYEQFF.

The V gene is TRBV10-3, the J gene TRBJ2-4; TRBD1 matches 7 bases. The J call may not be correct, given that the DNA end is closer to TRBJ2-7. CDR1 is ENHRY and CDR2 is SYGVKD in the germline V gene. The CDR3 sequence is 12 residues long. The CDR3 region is CAMGTAAYEQYF. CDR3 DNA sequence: TGTGCCATGGGGACAGCGGCCTACGAGCAGTACTTC.

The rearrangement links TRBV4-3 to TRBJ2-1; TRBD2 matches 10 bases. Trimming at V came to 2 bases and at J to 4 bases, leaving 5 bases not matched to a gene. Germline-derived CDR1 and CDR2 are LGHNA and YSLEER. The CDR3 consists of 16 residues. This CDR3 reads CASSQMLAGAYNEQFF. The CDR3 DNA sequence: TGCGCCAGCAGCCAAATGCTAGCGGGAGCGTACAATGAGCAGTTCTTC.

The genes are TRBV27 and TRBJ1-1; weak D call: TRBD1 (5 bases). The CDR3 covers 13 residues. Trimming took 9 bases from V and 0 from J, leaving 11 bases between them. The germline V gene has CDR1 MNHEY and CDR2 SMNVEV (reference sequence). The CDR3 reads CASRRALNTEAFF. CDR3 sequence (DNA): TGTGCCAGTCGCAGGGCCCTGAACACTGAAGCTTTCTTT.

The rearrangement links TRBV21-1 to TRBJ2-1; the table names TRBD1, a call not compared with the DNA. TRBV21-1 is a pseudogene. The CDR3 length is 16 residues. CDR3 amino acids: CASSKGGTGGSNEQFF. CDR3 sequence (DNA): TGTGCCAGCAGCAAAGGGGGGACAGGGGGAAGCAATGAGCAGTTCTTC.

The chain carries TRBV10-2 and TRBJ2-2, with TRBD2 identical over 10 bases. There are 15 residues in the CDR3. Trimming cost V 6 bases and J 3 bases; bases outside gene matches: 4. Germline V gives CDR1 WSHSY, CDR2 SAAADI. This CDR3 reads CASRTSGVDTGELFF. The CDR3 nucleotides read TGCGCCAGCAGAACTAGCGGGGTAGACACCGGGGAGCTGTTTTTT.

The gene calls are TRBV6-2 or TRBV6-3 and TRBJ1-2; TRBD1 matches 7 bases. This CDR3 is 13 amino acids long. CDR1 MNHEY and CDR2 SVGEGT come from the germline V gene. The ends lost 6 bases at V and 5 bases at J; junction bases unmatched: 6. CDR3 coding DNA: TGTGCCAGCAGAACCGGGACAGTATATGGCTACACCTTC. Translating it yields CASRTGTVYGYTF.

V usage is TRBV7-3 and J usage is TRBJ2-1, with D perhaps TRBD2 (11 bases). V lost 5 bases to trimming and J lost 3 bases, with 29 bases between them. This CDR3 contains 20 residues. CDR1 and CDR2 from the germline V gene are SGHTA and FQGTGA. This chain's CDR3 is CASSRQGASGRTAVYNEQFF. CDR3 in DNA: TGTGCCAGCAGCCGACAGGGGGCTAGCGGGAGGACGGCAGTCTACAATGAGCAGTTCTTC. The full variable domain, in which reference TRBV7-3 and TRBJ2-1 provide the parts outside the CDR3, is GAGVSQTPSNKVTEKGKYVELRCDPISGHTALYWYRQSLGQGPEFLIYFQGTGAADDSGLPNDRFFAVRPEGSVSTLKIQRTERGDSAVYLCASSRQGASGRTAVYNEQFFGPGTRLTVL.

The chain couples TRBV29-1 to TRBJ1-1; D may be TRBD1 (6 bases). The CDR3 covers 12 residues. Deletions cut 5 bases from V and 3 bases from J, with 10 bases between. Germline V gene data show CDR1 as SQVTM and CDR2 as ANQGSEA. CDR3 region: CSVTGQHTEAFF. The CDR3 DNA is TGCAGCGTTACGGGACAACACACTGAAGCTTTCTTT.

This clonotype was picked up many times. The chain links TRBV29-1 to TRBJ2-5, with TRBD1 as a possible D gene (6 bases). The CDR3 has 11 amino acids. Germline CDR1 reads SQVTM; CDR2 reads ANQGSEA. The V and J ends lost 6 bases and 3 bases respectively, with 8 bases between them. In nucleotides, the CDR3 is TGCAGCGTCGGGACAAAAGAGACCCAGTACTTC. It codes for CSVGTKETQYF.

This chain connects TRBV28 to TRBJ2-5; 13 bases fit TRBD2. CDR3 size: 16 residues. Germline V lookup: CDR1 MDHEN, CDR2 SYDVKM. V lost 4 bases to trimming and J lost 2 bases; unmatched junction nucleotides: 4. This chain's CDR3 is CASSSRTSGSQETQYF. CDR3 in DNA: TGTGCCAGCAGTTCCCGGACTAGCGGGAGTCAAGAGACCCAGTACTTC.

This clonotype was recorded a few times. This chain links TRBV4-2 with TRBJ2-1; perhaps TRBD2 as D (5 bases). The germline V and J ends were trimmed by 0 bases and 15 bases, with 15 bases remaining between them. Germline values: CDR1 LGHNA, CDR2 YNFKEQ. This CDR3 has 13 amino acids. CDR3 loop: CASSQDTGDPRFF. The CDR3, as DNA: TGTGCCAGCAGCCAAGATACCGGGGATCCGCGGTTCTTC.

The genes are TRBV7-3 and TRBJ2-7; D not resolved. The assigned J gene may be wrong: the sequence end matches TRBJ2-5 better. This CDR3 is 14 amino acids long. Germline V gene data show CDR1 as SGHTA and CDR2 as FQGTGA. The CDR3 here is CASSPVGGQETQYF. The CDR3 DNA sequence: TGTGCCAGCTCCCCCGTGGGTGGGCAAGAGACCCAGTACTTC.

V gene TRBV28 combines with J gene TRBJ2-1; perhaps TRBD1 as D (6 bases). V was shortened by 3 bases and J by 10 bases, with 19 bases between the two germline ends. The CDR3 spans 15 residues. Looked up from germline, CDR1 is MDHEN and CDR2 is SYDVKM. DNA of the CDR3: TGTGCCAGCAGTTTTGGGGGCCTTGGGGACACCGAGCAGTTCTTC. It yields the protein CASSFGGLGDTEQFF.

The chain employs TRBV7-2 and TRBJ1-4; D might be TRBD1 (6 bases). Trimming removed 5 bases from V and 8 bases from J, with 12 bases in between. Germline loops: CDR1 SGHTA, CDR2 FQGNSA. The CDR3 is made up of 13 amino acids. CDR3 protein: CASSKGGGEKLFF. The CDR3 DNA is TGTGCCAGCAGCAAAGGGGGGGGCGAAAAACTGTTTTTT.